This T cell receptor beta chain was found in a study of blood T cells in healthy people across ages. Primers used in a second PCR of roughly 7 to 11 cycles were a sample-barcoded 5' primer and a J-beta primer mix. TCRdb re-called the 5' RACE reads with MiXCR, one entry per CDR3 protein. The table has approximately 780,000 distinct CDR3 sequences, roughly 26% seen once. In the case of this clonotype: Its specificity is not known.

Study results and limitations: There were more naive CD4+ cells and higher diversity in long-lived donors than in aged donors. PBMCs that were unsorted prevented a conclusive naive versus antigen-experienced comparison. Roughly linear declines in TCR beta diversity per million T cells occurred with age.

With V trimmed by 5 bases and J by 6 bases, 7 bases remained unmatched. Germline-derived CDR1 and CDR2 are SGHTA and FQGTGA. This CDR3 has 15 amino acids. The same specimen was also included in a second study, on T cells of mothers and their children. This second study says: With the M1S primer of the second PCR, sample barcodes and 2-4 random nucleotides were added.

This chain connects TRBV7-3 to TRBJ2-3, with TRBD2 matching 11 bases. Source material: blood. The TCR originated in a boy aged 5-17 years in good health. CDR3 in DNA: TGTGCCAGCAGCCTACTAGCGGGGGAGGGCGATACGCAGTATTTT. It translates to CASSLLAGEGDTQYF.